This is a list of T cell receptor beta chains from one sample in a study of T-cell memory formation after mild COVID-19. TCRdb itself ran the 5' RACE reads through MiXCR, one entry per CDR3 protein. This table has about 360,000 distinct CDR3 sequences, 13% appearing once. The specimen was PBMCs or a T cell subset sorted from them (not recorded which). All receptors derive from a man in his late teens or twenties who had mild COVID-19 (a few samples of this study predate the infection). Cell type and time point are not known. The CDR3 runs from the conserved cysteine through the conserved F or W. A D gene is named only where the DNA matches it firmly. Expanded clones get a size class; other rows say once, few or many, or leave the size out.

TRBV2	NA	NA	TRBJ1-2	CASLGAVGGYTF	TGTGCCAGTCTAGGGGCAGTCGGGGGCTACACCTTC
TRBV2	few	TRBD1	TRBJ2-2	CASRVQGTGELFF	TGTGCCAGCAGAGTACAGGGGACCGGGGAGCTGTTTTTT
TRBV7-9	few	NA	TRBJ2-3	CASSPAGLGYF	TGTGCCAGCAGCCCGGCGGGGCTCGGGTATTTT
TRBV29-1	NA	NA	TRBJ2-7	CSVGTRVSYEQYF	TGCAGCGTTGGAACCCGGGTCTCCTACGAGCAGTACTTC
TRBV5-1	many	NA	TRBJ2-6	CASSERTDLIAGANVLTF	TGCGCCAGCAGCGAGCGGACAGACCTAATAGCAGGGGCCAACGTCCTGACTTTC
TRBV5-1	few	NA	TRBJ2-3	CASSSFRDTQYF	TGCGCCAGCAGCTCCTTCCGGGATACGCAGTATTTT
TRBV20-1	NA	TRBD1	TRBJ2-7	CSASLDRVSLIEQYF	TGCAGTGCTTCTCTGGACAGGGTCTCGCTGATCGAGCAGTACTTC
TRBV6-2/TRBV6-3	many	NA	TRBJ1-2	CASSYPRSFAVYYGYTF	TGTGCCAGCAGTTACCCCAGGAGTTTCGCCGTTTACTATGGCTACACCTTC
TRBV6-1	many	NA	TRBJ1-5	CASSEAAPGGSPQHF	TGTGCCAGCAGTGAAGCGGCTCCGGGGGGATCACCCCAGCATTTT
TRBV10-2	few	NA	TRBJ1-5	CASSESQGPHQPQHF	TGCGCCAGCAGTGAGTCACAGGGCCCCCATCAGCCCCAGCATTTT
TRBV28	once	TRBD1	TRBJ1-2	CATEGQTAYTF	TGTGCCACCGAGGGACAGACCGCCTACACCTTC
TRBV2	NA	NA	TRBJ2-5	CASSELEGETQYF	TGTGCCAGCAGTGAATTGGAGGGAGAGACCCAGTACTTC
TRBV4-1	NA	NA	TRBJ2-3	CASSQVSLVHTDTQYF	TGCGCCAGCAGCCAAGTCTCACTAGTTCACACAGATACGCAGTATTTT
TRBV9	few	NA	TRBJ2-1	CASSVMAYPTLRRPYNEQFF	TGTGCCAGCAGCGTAATGGCCTACCCGACGCTAAGACGTCCCTACAATGAGCAGTTCTTC
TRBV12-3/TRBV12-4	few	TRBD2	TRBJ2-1	CASSQFSGSTNEQFF	TGTGCCAGCAGCCAGTTTAGCGGGTCCACCAATGAGCAGTTCTTC
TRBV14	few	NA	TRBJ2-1	CASSATGVTYNEQFF	TGTGCCAGCAGCGCAACCGGGGTAACCTACAATGAGCAGTTCTTC
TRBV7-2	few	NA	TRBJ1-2	CASSLAGGSDYGYTF	TGTGCCAGCAGCTTAGCAGGGGGTTCTGACTATGGCTACACCTTC
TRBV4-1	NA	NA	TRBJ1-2	CASSQVGHYGYTF	TGCGCCAGCAGCCAAGTAGGGCACTATGGCTACACCTTC
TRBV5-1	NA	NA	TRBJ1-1	CASRDQGLNTEAFF	TGCGCCAGCCGAGACCAGGGACTGAACACTGAAGCTTTCTTT
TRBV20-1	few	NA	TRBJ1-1	CSARAPVTEAFF	TGCAGTGCTAGAGCCCCCGTCACTGAAGCTTTCTTT
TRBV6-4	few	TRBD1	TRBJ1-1	CASSGDRGPENTEAFF	TGTGCCAGCAGTGGGGACAGGGGGCCTGAGAACACTGAAGCTTTCTTT
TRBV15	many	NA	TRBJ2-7	CATSRVGVYEQYF	TGTGCCACCAGCAGGGTAGGGGTCTACGAGCAGTACTTC
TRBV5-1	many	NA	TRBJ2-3	CASSLEPDTQYF	TGCGCCAGCAGCTTGGAACCAGATACGCAGTATTTT
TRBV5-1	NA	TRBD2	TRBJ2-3	CASSLDSGGLGDTQYF	TGCGCCAGCAGCTTGGATAGCGGGGGCCTCGGAGATACGCAGTATTTT
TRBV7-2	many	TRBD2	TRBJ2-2	CASRPAPSGGAGELFF	TGTGCCAGCAGACCTGCCCCTAGCGGGGGAGCCGGGGAGCTGTTTTTT
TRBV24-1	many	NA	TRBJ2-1	CATRDSSYNEQFF	TGTGCCACCAGGGACAGTTCCTACAATGAGCAGTTCTTC
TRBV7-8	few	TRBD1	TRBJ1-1	CASSMAPGTGRTEAFF	TGTGCCAGCAGCATGGCCCCCGGGACAGGGAGGACTGAAGCTTTCTTT
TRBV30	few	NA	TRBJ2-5	CAWSTLETQYF	TGTGCCTGGAGTACATTGGAGACCCAGTACTTC
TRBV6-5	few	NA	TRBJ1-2	CASSYGGSYGYTF	TGTGCCAGCAGTTACGGGGGCTCCTATGGCTACACCTTC
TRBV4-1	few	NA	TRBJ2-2	CASRWVGLGNTGELFF	TGCGCCTCTCGGTGGGTCGGACTGGGGAACACCGGGGAGCTGTTTTTT
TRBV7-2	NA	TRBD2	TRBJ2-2	CASSLLAGHYTGELFF	TGTGCCAGCAGCTTATTAGCGGGTCACTACACCGGGGAGCTGTTTTTT
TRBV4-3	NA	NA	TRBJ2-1	CASSQESPIPNEQFF	TGCGCCAGCAGCCAAGAATCCCCGATTCCCAATGAGCAGTTCTTC